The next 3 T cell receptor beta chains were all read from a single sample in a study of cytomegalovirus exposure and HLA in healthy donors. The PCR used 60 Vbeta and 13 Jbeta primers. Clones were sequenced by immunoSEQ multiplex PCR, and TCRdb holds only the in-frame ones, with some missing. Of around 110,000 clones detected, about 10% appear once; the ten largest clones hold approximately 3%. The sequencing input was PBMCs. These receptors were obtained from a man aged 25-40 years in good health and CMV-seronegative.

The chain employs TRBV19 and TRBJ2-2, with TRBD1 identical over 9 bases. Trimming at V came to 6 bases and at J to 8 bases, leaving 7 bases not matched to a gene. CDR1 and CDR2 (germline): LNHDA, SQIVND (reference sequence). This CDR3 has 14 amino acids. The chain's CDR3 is CASSLQGAGGELFF. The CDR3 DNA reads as TGTGCCAGTAGCCTACAGGGGGCAGGAGGGGAGCTGTTTTTT.

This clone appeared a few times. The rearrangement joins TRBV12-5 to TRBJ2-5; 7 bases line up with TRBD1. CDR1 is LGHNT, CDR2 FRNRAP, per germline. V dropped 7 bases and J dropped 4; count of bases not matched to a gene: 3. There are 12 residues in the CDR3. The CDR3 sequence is CASVNRGETQYF. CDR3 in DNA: TGTGCTAGTGTAAACAGGGGAGAGACCCAGTACTTC.

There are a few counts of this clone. The CDR3 loop reads CASSSRGLLYEQYF. As DNA, the CDR3 is TGTGCCAGCAGCTCAAGGGGGCTATTGTACGAGCAGTACTTC. V and J are TRBV5-8 and TRBJ2-7; 7 nucleotides align to TRBD1. CDR1 and CDR2 (germline): SGHTS, YDEGEE. The length of the CDR3 is 14 residues. J gave up 4 bases and V 3 bases, and 7 bases lay outside the gene matches.